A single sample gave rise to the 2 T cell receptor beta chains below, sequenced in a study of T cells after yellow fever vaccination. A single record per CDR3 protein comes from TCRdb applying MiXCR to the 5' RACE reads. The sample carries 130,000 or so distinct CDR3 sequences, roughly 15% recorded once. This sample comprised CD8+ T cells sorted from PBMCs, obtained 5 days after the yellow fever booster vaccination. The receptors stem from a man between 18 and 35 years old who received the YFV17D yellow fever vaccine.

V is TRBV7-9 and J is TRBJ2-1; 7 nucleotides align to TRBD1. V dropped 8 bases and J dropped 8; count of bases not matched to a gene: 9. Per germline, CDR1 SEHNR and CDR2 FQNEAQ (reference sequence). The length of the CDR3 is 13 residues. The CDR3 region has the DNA TGTGCCAGCGAGAAGGGGGCTGTGGATGAGCAGTTCTTC. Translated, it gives CASEKGAVDEQFF.

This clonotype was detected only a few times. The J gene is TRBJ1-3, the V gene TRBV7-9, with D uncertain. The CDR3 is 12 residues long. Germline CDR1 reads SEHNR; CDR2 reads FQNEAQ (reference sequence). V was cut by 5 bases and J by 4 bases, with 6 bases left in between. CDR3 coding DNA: TGTGCCAGCAGCCTAGACGGAAACACCATATATTTT. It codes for CASSLDGNTIYF.